At least ten counts were recorded for the clone carrying this T cell receptor beta chain. Other DNA sequences of this sample code for an identical CDR3. This CDR3 has 14 amino acids. Trimming cost V 4 bases and J 2 bases; bases outside gene matches: 4. Looked up from germline, CDR1 is SGHRS and CDR2 is YFSETQ. The sample belongs to a study of blood T cell repertoires in COVID-19. Across the study: Samples representing acute and convalescent COVID-19 were sourced from the United States, Italy and Spain.

The method was immunoSEQ multiplex PCR; TCRdb's version includes in-frame clones alone and lacks a portion of them. In the table there are about 480,000 clones, about 87% of which are singletons. The sequence derives from a woman between 45 and 60 years old with COVID-19, enrolled during active disease. Sequenced sample: peripheral blood. V usage is TRBV5-1 and J usage is TRBJ1-2; TRBD1 matches 8 bases. The CDR3 region has the DNA TGCGCCAGCAGCCCCCGGGACAGGAACTATGGCTACACCTTC. Translating it yields CASSPRDRNYGYTF.